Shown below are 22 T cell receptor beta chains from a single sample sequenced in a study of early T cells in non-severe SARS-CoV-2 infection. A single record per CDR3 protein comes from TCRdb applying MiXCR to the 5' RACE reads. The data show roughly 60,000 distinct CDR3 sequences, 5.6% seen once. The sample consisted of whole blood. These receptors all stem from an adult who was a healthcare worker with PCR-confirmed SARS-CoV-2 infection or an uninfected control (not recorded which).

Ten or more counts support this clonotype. CDR3 nucleotide sequence: TGTGCCAGCAGCCAGGACAGTGGACATGAAAAACTGTTTTTT. This gives the protein CASSQDSGHEKLFF. J is TRBJ1-4 and V is TRBV7-8; D may be TRBD1 (6 bases). The V gene lost 5 bases and the J gene lost 6 bases, with 13 bases spanning the gap. From germline, CDR1 is SGHVS and CDR2 FQNEAQ. This CDR3 is 14 amino acids long.

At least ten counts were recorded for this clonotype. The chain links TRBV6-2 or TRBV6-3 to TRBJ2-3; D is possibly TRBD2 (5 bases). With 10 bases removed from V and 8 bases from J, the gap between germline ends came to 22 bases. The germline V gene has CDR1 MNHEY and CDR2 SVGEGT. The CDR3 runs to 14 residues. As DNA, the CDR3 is TGTGCCATCCTCAACGAAGGGTCCGAGGGTACGCAGTATTTT. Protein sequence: CAILNEGSEGTQYF.

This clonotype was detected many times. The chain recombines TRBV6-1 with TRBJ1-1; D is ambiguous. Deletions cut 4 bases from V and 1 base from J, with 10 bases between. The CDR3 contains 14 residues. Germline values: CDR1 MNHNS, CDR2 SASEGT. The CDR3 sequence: CASSATDTNTEAFF. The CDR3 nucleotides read TGTGCCAGCAGTGCGACCGACACGAACACTGAAGCTTTCTTT.

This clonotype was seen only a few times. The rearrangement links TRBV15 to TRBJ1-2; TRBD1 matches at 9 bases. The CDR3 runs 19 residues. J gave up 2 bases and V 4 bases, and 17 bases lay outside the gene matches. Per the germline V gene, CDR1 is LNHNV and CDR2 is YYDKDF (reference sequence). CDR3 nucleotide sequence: TGTGCCACCAGCAAAAACAGGGGGCGCCCCTCGGTGGGAAACTATGGCTACACCTTC. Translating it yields CATSKNRGRPSVGNYGYTF. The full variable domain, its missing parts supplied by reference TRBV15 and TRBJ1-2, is DAMVIQNPRYQVTQFGKPVTLSCSQTLNHNVMYWYQQKSSQAPKLLFHYYDKDFNNEADTPDNFQSRRPNTSFCFLDIRSPGLGDTAMYLCATSKNRGRPSVGNYGYTFGSGTRLTVV.

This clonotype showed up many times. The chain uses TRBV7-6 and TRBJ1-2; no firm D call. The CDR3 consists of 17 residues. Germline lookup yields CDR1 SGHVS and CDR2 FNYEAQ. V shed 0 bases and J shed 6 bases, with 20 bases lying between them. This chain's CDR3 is CASSLALGRHPLDGYTF. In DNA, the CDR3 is TGTGCCAGCAGCTTAGCGCTTGGGAGACACCCGTTAGATGGCTACACCTTC.

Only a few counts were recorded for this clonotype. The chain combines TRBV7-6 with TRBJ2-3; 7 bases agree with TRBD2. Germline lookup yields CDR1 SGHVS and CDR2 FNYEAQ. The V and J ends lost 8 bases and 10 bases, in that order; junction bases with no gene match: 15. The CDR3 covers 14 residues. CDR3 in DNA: TGTGCCAGCGAGAGCGGGGCCCTCCCGGGGGCGCAGTATTTT. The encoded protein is CASESGALPGAQYF.

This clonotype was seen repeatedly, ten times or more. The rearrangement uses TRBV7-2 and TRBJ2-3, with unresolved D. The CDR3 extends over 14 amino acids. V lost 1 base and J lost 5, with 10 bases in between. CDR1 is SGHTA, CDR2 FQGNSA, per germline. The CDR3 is CASSLDGGRDTQYF. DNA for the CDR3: TGTGCCAGCAGCTTAGACGGCGGAAGAGATACGCAGTATTTT.

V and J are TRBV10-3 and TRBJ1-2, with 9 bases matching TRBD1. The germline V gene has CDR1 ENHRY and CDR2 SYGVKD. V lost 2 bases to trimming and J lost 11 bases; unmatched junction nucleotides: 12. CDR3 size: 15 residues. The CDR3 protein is CAISEPGQGPFRYTF. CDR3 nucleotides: TGTGCCATCAGTGAGCCGGGACAGGGCCCCTTTAGGTACACCTTC.

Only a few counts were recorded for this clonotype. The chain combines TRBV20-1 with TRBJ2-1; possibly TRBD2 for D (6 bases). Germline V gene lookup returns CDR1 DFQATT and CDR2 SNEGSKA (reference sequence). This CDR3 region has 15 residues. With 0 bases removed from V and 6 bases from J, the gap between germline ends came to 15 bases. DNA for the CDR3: TGCAGTGCTAGAGATCGGGCGGGGAATTTCAATGAGCAGTTCTTC. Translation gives CSARDRAGNFNEQFF.

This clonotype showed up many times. CDR3 DNA: TGTGCCAGCAGCTTGAAGGGGGCGGTGGAAGCTTTCTTT. Its translation is CASSLKGAVEAFF. The V and J genes are TRBV5-5 and TRBJ1-1, with TRBD1 identical over 7 bases. The V and J ends lost 1 base and 8 bases, in that order; junction bases with no gene match: 5. The CDR3 is made up of 13 amino acids. Germline V gene sequence: CDR1 SGHKS, CDR2 YYEKEE (reference sequence).

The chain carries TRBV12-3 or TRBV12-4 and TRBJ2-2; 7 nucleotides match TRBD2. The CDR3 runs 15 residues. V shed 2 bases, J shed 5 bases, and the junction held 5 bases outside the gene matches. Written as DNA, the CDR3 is TGTGCCAGCAGTTTAAGGCAGGGAGGGACCGGGGAGCTGTTTTTT. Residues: CASSLRQGGTGELFF.

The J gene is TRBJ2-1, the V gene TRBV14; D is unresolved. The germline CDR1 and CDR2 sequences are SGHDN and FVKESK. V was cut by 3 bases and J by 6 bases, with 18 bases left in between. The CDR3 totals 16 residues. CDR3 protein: CASSQAPLIVGNEQFF. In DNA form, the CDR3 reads TGTGCCAGCAGCCAGGCGCCGTTGATTGTCGGCAATGAGCAGTTCTTC. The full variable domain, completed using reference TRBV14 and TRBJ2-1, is EAGVTQFPSHSVIEKGQTVTLRCDPISGHDNLYWYRRVMGKEIKFLLHFVKESKQDESGMPNNRFLAERTGGTYSTLKVQPAELEDSGVYFCASSQAPLIVGNEQFFGPGTRLTVL.

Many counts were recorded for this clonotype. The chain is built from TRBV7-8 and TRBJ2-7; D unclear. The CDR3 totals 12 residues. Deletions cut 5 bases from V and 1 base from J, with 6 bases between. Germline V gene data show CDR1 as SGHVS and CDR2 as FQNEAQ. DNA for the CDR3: TGTGCCAGCAGCCAGAGATCCTACGAGCAGTACTTC. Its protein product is CASSQRSYEQYF.

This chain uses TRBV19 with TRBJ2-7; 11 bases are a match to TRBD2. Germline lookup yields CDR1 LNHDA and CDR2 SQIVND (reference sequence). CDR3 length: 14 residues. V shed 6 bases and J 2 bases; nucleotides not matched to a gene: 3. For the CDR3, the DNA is TGTGCCAGTAGGGGGACTAGCGGCGCCTACGAGCAGTACTTC. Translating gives CASRGTSGAYEQYF. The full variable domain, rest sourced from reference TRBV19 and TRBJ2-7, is DGGITQSPKYLFRKEGQNVTLSCEQNLNHDAMYWYRQDPGQGLRLIYYSQIVNDFQKGDIAEGYSVSREKKESFPLTVTSAQKNPTAFYLCASRGTSGAYEQYFGPGTRLTVT.

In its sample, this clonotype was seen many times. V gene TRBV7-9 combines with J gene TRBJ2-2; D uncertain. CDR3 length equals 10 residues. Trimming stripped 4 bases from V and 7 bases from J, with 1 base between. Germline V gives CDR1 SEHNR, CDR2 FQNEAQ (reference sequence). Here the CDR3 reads CASSYGELFF. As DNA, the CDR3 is TGTGCCAGCAGCTACGGGGAGCTGTTTTTT.

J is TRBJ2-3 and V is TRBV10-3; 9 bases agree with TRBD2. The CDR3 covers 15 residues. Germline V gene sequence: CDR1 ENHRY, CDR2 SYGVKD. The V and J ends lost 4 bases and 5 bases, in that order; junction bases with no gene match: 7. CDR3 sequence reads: CAISAVAGVVDTQYF. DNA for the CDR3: TGTGCCATCAGTGCGGTAGCGGGAGTTGTAGATACGCAGTATTTT.

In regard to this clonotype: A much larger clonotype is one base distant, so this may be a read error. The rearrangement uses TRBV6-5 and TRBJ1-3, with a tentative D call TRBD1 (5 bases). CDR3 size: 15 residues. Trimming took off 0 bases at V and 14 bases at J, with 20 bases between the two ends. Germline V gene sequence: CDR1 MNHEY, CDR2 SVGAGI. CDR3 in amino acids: CASSYSESRSGALYF. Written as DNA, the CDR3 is TGTGCCAGCAGTTACTCTGAATCGAGATCCGGGGCCTTATATTTT.

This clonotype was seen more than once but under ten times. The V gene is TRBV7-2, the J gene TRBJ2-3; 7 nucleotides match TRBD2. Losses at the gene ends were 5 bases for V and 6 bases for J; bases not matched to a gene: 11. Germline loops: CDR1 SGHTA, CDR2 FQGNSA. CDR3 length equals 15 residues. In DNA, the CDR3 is TGTGCCAGCAGCGACGACTGGGGGAGGGTGGATACGCAGTATTTT. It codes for CASSDDWGRVDTQYF.

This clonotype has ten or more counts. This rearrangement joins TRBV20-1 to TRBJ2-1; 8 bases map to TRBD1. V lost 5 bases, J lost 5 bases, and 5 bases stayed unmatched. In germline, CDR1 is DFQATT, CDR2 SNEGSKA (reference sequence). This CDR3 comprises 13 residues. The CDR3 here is CSAPLTGDNEQFF. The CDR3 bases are TGCAGTGCTCCTCTGACAGGGGACAATGAGCAGTTCTTC.

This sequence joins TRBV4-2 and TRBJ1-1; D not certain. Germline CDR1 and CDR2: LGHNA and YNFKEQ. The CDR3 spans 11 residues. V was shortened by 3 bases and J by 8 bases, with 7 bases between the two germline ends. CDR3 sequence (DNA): TGTGCCAGCAGCCAGGGGTGGGAAGCTTTCTTT. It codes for CASSQGWEAFF.

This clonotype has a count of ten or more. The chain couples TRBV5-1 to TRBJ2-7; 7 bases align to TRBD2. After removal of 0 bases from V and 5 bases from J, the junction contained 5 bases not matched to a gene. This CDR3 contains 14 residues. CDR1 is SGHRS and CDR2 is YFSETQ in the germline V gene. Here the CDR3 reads CASSLGGAGDEQYF. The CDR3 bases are TGCGCCAGCAGCTTGGGCGGGGCGGGGGACGAGCAGTACTTC.

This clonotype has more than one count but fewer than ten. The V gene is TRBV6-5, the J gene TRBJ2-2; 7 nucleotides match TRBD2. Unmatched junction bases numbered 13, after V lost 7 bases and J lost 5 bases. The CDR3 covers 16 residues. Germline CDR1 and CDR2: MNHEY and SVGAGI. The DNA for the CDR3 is TGTGCCAGCACCGATCATGGGAGGGGAGGGACCGGGGAGCTGTTTTTT. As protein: CASTDHGRGGTGELFF.